One and the same sample provided the 22 T cell receptor beta chains below, sequenced in a study of cytomegalovirus exposure and HLA in healthy donors. PCR used 60 Vbeta primers and 13 Jbeta primers. Assay used: immunoSEQ multiplex PCR; TCRdb lists only in-frame clones, some missing. The sample lists 150,000 to 200,000 clones; about 70% were seen once. Sequencing was performed on PBMCs. The source of these receptors is a male donor in good health and CMV-seronegative.

The chain couples TRBV28 to TRBJ1-2, with a weak D call TRBD1 (5 bases). Germline CDR1 MDHEN, CDR2 SYDVKM. This CDR3 has 15 amino acids. V was clipped by 5 bases and J by 8 bases, with 21 bases between them. The CDR3 protein is CASSPPGLTSLGYTF. The CDR3 DNA reads TGTGCCAGCAGTCCTCCGGGACTGACGTCTCTCGGCTACACCTTC.

The gene calls are TRBV27 and TRBJ2-7; 9 positions match TRBD2. This CDR3 region has 18 residues. Germline loops: CDR1 MNHEY, CDR2 SMNVEV (reference sequence). The J segment lost 5 bases and the V segment lost 8 bases, leaving 22 bases of the junction unmatched. The CDR3 spells CASCKQTGLAGRGNEQYF. The CDR3 nucleotides are TGTGCCAGCTGCAAACAAACTGGGCTAGCGGGAAGAGGCAACGAGCAGTACTTC.

The chain carries TRBV5-1 and TRBJ1-2; 7 nucleotides agree with TRBD1. V was pared by 4 bases and J by 2 bases, with 8 bases of the junction left unmatched. CDR1 and CDR2 (germline): SGHRS, YFSETQ. The CDR3 has 15 residues. The CDR3 DNA reads as TGCGCCAGCAGCGTCGGGACAGACCCAAACTATGGCTACACCTTC. Its protein is CASSVGTDPNYGYTF.

The chain links TRBV18 to TRBJ2-7; the D gene is possibly TRBD2 (6 bases). The V gene's germline CDR1 is KGHSH and CDR2 LQKENI. CDR3 length equals 17 residues. V dropped 3 bases and J dropped 2 bases, with 20 bases sitting between them. In nucleotides, the CDR3 is TGTGCCAGCTCACCGCCTCTTGGGCGGGACGGGACCTACGAGCAGTACTTC. Translated: CASSPPLGRDGTYEQYF.

The J gene is TRBJ1-1, the V gene TRBV5-1; TRBD1 aligns across 12 bases. The CDR3 runs 14 residues. The germline gives CDR1 SGHRS, CDR2 YFSETQ. Trimming took 4 bases from V and 8 from J; bases not matched to a gene: 6. CDR3 DNA: TGCGCCAGCAGCACCCGGGACAGGGGGCGGGAAGCTTTCTTT. As protein: CASSTRDRGREAFF.

The chain joins TRBV11-3 to TRBJ1-1, with TRBD1 matching over 9 bases. Trimming cost V 5 bases and J 12 bases; bases outside gene matches: 7. Germline loops: CDR1 SGHNT, CDR2 YENEEA. This CDR3 spans 12 amino acids. Here the CDR3 DNA reads TGTGCCAGCAGCACGCACAGGGGGCCAACTTTCTTT. Amino acids: CASSTHRGPTFF.

This clone occurred once. The rearrangement links TRBV5-8 to TRBJ1-4; the D gene is possibly TRBD1 (5 bases). The V gene lost 2 bases and the J gene lost 8 bases, with 13 bases spanning the gap. The CDR3 runs to 14 residues. Germline-derived CDR1 and CDR2 are SGHTS and YDEGEE. The CDR3 protein is CASSFGGAPEKLFF. CDR3 DNA sequence: TGTGCCAGCAGCTTTGGCGGGGCTCCCGAAAAACTGTTTTTT.

CDR3 sequence reads: CASSEMGAVNYGYTF. The CDR3 nucleotides are TGTGCCAGCAGTGAAATGGGAGCGGTAAATTATGGCTACACCTTC. The V gene is TRBV6-1, the J gene TRBJ1-2; D gene unclear. The CDR3 covers 15 residues. The V end was cut by 2 bases, the J end by 5 bases, with 15 bases between. The germline gives CDR1 MNHNS, CDR2 SASEGT.

This clone was counted only a few times. This chain connects TRBV7-9 to TRBJ2-7; 8 bases match TRBD2. Trimming cost V 2 bases and J 5 bases; bases outside gene matches: 5. The CDR3 spans 14 residues. CDR1 SEHNR and CDR2 FQNEAQ come from the germline V gene (reference sequence). CDR3 sequence reads: CASSLRGGQNEQYF. The CDR3 nucleotides are TGTGCCAGCAGCTTACGGGGGGGCCAGAACGAGCAGTACTTC.

Notes on this clone: The sample carries other DNA sequences with the same CDR3. This rearrangement joins TRBV28 to TRBJ1-2; D gene ambiguous. The CDR3 covers 13 residues. Germline V CDR1 and CDR2: MDHEN, SYDVKM. V was pared by 5 bases and J by 2 bases, with 9 bases between. CDR3 residues: CASSLPQNYGYTF. In DNA, the CDR3 is TGTGCCAGCAGTCTCCCCCAGAACTATGGCTACACCTTC.

The V and J genes are TRBV9 and TRBJ2-1; D remains ambiguous. V lost 0 bases and J lost 11, with 9 bases in between. CDR3 length equals 12 residues. Germline lookup yields CDR1 SGDLS and CDR2 YYNGEE. The CDR3 reads CASSVATDQQFF. Here the CDR3 DNA reads TGTGCCAGCAGCGTAGCTACAGACCAGCAGTTCTTC.

The chain combines TRBV4-1 with TRBJ2-2; 16 bases align to TRBD2. Germline loops: CDR1 MGHRA, CDR2 YSYEKL. The CDR3 has 18 residues. Trimming removed 2 bases from V and 7 bases from J; junction bases left unmatched: 7. CDR3 nucleotide sequence: TGCGCCAGCAGCCAAACCCCGGGACTAGCGGGGGGGCTCGGGGAGCTGTTTTTT. Protein product: CASSQTPGLAGGLGELFF.

CDR3 sequence: CASRLALQGITEAFF. The CDR3 nucleotides read TGTGCAAGTCGCTTGGCCTTACAGGGGATCACTGAAGCTTTCTTT. The chain combines TRBV12-2 with TRBJ1-1; TRBD1 is the table's D call, not checked against the DNA. TRBV12-2 constitutes a pseudogene. The CDR3 is 15 amino acids.

This clone was seen just once. The V gene is TRBV29-1, the J gene TRBJ2-5; 10 bases match TRBD2. The CDR3 extends over 15 amino acids. CDR1 is SQVTM, CDR2 ANQGSEA, per germline. V was pared by 6 bases and J by 5 bases, with 12 bases of the junction left unmatched. Here the CDR3 DNA reads TGCAGCGTCCTTCGAAGCGGGAGGGCCATGGAGACCCAGTACTTC. Protein: CSVLRSGRAMETQYF.

In the case of this clone: No DNA is shown, since the ends of the CDR3 on it are uncertain; the CDR3 is the one TCRdb lists. The chain couples TRBV21-1 to TRBJ2-1; the DNA was not compared with TRBD2, the D call given in the table. TRBV21-1 is annotated as a pseudogene. The CDR3 adds up to 18 amino acids, both ends counted. This CDR3 reads CASSAKWGRGYRCNEQFF.

The CDR3 is CASSYTGTELFF. The CDR3 bases are TGTGCCAGCAGCTACACCGGGACAGAACTGTTTTTT. V and J are TRBV11-1 and TRBJ1-4, with 7 bases that match TRBD1. Germline CDR1 is SGHAT and CDR2 is FQDESV (reference sequence). With V trimmed by 4 bases and J by 12 bases, 5 bases remained unmatched. The CDR3 covers 12 residues.

This clone appeared a few times. The chain combines TRBV2 with TRBJ1-1; a possible D gene is TRBD1 (5 bases). The germline gives CDR1 SNHLY, CDR2 FYNNEI. Trimming shortened V by 7 bases and J by 0 bases, and 21 bases separated the two germline ends. The CDR3 extends over 17 amino acids. CDR3 amino acids: CASNLRGSEKMNTEAFF. CDR3 bases: TGTGCCAGCAACCTTCGGGGGTCCGAGAAAATGAACACTGAAGCTTTCTTT.

The rearrangement uses TRBV4-3 and TRBJ2-1; 7 nucleotides align to TRBD2. This CDR3 region has 13 residues. Trimming at V came to 0 bases and at J to 12 bases, leaving 5 bases not matched to a gene. Germline V gene data show CDR1 as LGHNA and CDR2 as YSLEER. CDR3 protein: CASSQDESGVQFF. The CDR3 bases are TGCGCCAGCAGCCAAGATGAAAGCGGGGTGCAGTTCTTC.

As for this clone: A read error may account for a junction end that differs from germline. The gene calls are TRBV18 and TRBJ2-5; possible D gene TRBD1, 5 bases. Germline CDR1 reads KGHSH; CDR2 reads LQKENI. This CDR3 spans 14 amino acids. The CDR3 loop is CASSRSGQQESQYF. The CDR3 DNA sequence: TGTGCCAGCTCGCGTTCTGGACAACAAGAGAGCCAGTACTTC.

This chain connects TRBV15 to TRBJ1-4, with 8 bases that match TRBD1. Germline V CDR1 and CDR2: LNHNV, YYDKDF (reference sequence). CDR3 length equals 16 residues. After removal of 0 bases from V and 4 bases from J, the junction contained 4 bases not matched to a gene. In DNA form, the CDR3 reads TGTGCCACCAGCAGAGATCGAGGACAGGGTAATGAAAAACTGTTTTTT. It encodes CATSRDRGQGNEKLFF. Filled out from reference TRBV15 and TRBJ1-4, the complete variable domain reads DAMVIQNPRYQVTQFGKPVTLSCSQTLNHNVMYWYQQKSSQAPKLLFHYYDKDFNNEADTPDNFQSRRPNTSFCFLDIRSPGLGDTAMYLCATSRDRGQGNEKLFFGSGTQLSVL.

The gene calls are TRBV5-8 and TRBJ1-1; D is undetermined. Per germline, CDR1 SGHTS and CDR2 YDEGEE. This CDR3 is built from 16 residues. Trimming removed 1 base at V and 5 bases at J, with 18 bases between. The chain's CDR3 is CASSLFSVRVETEAFF. The CDR3 DNA is TGTGCCAGCAGCTTGTTTTCAGTGAGGGTGGAAACTGAAGCTTTCTTT.

This chain uses TRBV19 with TRBJ1-1, with a possible D match to TRBD1 (6 bases). The CDR3 has 15 residues. CDR1 and CDR2 from the germline V gene are LNHDA and SQIVND (reference sequence). V gave up 5 bases and J gave up 1 base, with 14 bases separating them. CDR3 sequence (DNA): TGTGCCAGTAGTGCCCGGGACAAAGAGAACACTGAAGCTTTCTTT. Translated: CASSARDKENTEAFF.